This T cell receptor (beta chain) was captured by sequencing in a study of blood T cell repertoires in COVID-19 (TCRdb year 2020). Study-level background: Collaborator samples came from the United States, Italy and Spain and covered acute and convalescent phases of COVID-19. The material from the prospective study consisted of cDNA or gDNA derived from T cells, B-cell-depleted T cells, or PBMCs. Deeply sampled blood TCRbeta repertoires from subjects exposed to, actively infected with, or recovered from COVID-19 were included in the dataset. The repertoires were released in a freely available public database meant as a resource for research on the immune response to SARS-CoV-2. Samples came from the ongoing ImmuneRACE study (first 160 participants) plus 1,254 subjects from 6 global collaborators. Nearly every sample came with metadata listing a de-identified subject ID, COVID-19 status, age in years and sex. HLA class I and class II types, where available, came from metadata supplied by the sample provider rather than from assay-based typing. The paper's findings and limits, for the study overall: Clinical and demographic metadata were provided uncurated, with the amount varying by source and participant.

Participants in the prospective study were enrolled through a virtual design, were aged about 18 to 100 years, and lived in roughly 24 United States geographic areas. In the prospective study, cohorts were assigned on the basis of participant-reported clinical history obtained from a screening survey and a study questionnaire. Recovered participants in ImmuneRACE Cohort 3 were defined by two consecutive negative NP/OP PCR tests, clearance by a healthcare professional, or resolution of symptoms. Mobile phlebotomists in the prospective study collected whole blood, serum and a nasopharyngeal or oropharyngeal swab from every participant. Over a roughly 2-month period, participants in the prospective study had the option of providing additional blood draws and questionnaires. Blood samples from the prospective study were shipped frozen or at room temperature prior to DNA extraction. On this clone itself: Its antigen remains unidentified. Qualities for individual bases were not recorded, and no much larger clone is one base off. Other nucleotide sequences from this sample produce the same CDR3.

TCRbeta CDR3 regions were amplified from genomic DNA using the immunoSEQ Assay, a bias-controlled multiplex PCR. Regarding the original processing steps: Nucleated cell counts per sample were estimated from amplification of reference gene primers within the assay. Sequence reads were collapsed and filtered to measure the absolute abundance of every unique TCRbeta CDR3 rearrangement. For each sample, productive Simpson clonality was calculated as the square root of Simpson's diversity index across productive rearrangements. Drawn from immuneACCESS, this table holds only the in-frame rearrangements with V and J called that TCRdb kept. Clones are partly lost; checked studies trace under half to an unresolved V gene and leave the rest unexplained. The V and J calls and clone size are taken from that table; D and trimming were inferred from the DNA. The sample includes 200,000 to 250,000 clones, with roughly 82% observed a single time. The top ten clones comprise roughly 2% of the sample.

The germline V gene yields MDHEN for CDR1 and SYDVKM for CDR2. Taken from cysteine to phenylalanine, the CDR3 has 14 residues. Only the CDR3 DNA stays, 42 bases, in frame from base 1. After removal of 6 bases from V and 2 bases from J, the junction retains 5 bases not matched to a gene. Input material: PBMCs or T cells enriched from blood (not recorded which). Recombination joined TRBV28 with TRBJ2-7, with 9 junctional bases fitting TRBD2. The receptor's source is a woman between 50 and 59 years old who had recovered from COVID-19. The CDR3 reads CASSRRGRAYEQYF. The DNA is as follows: TGTGCCAGCAGCCGACGCGGGAGGGCCTACGAGCAGTACTTC. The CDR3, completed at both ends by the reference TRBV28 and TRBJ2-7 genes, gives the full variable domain DVKVTQSSRYLVKRTGEKVFLECVQDMDHENMFWYRQDPGLGLRLIYFSYDVKMKEKGDIPEGYSVSREKKERFSLILESASTNQTSMYLCASSRRGRAYEQYFGPGTRLTVT.